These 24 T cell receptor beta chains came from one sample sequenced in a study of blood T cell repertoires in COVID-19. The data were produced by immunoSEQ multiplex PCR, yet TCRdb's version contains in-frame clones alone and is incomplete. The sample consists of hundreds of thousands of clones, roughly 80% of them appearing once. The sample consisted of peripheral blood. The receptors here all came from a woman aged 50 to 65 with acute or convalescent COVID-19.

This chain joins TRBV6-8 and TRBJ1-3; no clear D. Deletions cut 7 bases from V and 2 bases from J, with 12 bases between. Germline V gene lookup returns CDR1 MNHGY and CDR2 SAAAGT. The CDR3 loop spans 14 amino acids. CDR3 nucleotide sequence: TGTGCCAGCATTGCATCGAGCCCTGGAAACACCATATATTTT. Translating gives CASIASSPGNTIYF.

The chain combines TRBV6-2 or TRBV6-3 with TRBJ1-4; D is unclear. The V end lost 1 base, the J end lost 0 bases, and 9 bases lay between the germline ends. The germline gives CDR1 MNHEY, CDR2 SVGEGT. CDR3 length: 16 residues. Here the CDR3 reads CASSYWAAATNEKLFF. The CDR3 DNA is TGTGCCAGCAGTTACTGGGCAGCTGCAACTAATGAAAAACTGTTTTTT.

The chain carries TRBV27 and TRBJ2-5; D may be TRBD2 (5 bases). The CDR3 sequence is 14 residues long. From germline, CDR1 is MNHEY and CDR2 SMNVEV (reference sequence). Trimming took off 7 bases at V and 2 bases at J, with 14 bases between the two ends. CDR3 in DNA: TGTGCCAGCAAGGGCCGGGGTCCTCAAGAGACCCAGTACTTC. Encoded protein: CASKGRGPQETQYF.

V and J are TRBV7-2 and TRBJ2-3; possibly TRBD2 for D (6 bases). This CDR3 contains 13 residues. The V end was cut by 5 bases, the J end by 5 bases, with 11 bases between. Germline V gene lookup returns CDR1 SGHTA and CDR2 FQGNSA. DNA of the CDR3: TGTGCCAGCAGCCGGCGGGGAGGAGATACGCAGTATTTT. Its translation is CASSRRGGDTQYF.

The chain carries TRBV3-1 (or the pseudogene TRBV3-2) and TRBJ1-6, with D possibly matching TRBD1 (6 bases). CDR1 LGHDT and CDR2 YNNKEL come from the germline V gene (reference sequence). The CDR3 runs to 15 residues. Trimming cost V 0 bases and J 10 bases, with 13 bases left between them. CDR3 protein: CASSQETQGKSPLHF. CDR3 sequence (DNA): TGTGCCAGCAGCCAAGAAACGCAGGGGAAGTCACCCCTCCACTTT.

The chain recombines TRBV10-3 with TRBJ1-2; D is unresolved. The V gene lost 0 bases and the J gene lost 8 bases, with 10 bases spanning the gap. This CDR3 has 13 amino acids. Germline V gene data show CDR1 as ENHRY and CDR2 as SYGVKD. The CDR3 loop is CAISESPGDGYTF. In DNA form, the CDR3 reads TGTGCCATCAGTGAGTCGCCAGGCGACGGCTACACCTTC.

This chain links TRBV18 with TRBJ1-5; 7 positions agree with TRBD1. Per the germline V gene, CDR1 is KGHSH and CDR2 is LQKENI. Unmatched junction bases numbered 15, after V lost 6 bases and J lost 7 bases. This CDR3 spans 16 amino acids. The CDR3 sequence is CASSSSTLTGRQPQHF. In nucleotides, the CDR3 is TGTGCCAGCTCCTCCTCAACTTTGACAGGGAGGCAGCCCCAGCATTTT.

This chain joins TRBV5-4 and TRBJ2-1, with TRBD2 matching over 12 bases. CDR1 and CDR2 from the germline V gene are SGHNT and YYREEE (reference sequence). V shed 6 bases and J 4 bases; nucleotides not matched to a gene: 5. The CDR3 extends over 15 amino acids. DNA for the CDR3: TGTGCCAGCAACTCCGGACTAGCGGGATACAATGAGCAGTTCTTC. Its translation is CASNSGLAGYNEQFF.

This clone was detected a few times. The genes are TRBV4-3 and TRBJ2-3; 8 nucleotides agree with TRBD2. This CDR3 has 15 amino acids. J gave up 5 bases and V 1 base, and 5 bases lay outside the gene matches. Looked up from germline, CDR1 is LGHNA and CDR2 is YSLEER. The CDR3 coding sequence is TGCGCCAGCAGCCAAGTCGGGGGGGCAGAAGATACGCAGTATTTT. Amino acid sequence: CASSQVGGAEDTQYF.

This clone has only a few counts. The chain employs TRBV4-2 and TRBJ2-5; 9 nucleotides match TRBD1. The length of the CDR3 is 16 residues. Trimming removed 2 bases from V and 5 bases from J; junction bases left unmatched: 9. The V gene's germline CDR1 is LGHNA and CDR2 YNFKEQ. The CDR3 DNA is TGTGCCAGCAGCCAATCGGTGGGACAGGGTGTCGAGACCCAGTACTTC. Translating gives CASSQSVGQGVETQYF.

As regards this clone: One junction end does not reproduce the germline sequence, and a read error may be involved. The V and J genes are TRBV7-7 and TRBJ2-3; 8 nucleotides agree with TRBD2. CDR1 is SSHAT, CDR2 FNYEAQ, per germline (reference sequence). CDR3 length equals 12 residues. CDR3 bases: TGTGCTAGCAGCCGGGAGGGGGATACGCAGTATTTT. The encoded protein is CASSREGDTQYF.

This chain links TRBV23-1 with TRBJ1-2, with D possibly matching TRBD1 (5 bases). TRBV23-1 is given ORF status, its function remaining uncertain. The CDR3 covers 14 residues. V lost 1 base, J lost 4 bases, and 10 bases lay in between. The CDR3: CASSQFGQGYGYTF. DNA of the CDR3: TGCGCCAGCAGTCAATTCGGGCAGGGCTATGGCTACACCTTC.

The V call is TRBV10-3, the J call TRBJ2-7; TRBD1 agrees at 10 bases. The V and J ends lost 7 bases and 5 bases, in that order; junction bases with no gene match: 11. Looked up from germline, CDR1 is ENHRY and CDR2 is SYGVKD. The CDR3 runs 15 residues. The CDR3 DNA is TGTGCCATCACCCCTACCGGGACAGGGGCCCACGAGCAGTACTTC. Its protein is CAITPTGTGAHEQYF.

The CDR3 region is CASSFLLGGGIYEQYF. The CDR3 coding sequence is TGTGCCAGCAGTTTCCTTCTCGGGGGGGGAATCTACGAGCAGTACTTC. This rearrangement joins TRBV27 to TRBJ2-7; 8 positions agree with TRBD2. Trimming at V came to 3 bases and at J to 3 bases, leaving 10 bases not matched to a gene. This CDR3 is 16 amino acids long. Germline CDR1 is MNHEY and CDR2 is SMNVEV (reference sequence).

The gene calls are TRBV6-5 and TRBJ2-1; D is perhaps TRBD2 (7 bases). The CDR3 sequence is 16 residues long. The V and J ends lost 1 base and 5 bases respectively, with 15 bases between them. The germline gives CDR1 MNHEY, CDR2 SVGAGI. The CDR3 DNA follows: TGTGCCAGCAGTTACTTCCCGGGGAGGGGGAACAATGAGCAGTTCTTC. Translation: CASSYFPGRGNNEQFF.

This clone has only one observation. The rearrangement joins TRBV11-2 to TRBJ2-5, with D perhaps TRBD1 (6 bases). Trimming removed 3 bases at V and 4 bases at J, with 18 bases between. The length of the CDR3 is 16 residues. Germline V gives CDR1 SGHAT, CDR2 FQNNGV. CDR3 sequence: CASSFRGFTGGETQYF. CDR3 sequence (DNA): TGTGCCAGCAGCTTCAGGGGATTCACAGGAGGAGAGACCCAGTACTTC.

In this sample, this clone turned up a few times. In DNA, the CDR3 is TGCAGTGCTAGCACTAACTATGGCTACACCTTC. This codes for CSASTNYGYTF. V is TRBV20-1 and J is TRBJ1-2; D ambiguous. V lost 3 bases and J lost 0, with 2 bases in between. The CDR3 sequence is 11 residues long. In germline, CDR1 is DFQATT, CDR2 SNEGSKA (reference sequence).

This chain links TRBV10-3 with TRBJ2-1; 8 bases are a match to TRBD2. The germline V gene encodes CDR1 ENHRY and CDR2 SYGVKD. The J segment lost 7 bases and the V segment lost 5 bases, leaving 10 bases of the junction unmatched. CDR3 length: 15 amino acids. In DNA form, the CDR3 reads TGTGCCATCAGTACCCGTAGCGGGGAGGTAAATGAGCAGTTCTTC. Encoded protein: CAISTRSGEVNEQFF.

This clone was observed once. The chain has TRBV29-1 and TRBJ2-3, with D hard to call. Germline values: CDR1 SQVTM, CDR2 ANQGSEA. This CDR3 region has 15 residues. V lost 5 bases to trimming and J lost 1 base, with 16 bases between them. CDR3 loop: CSVRGLLSRTDTQYF. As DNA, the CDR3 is TGCAGCGTTCGAGGCCTACTAAGCCGCACAGATACGCAGTATTTT.

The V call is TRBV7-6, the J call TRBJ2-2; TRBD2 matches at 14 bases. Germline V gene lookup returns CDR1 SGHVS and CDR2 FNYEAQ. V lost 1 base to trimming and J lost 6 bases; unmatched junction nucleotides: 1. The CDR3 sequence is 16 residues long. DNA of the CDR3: TGTGCCAGCAGCTTAGGACTAGCGGGGGGGCCCGGGGAGCTGTTTTTT. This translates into CASSLGLAGGPGELFF.

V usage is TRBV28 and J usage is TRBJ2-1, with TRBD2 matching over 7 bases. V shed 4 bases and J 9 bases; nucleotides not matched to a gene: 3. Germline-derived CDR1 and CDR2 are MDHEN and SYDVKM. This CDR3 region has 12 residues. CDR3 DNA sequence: TGTGCCAGCAGTTGGGGGAGGGGTGAGCAGTTCTTC. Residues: CASSWGRGEQFF.

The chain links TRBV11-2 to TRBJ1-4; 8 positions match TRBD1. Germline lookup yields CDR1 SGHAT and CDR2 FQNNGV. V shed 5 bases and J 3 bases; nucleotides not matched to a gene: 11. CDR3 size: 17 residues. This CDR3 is CASSRTGSGLANEKLFF. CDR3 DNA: TGTGCCAGCAGCCGGACAGGGAGTGGTCTAGCTAATGAAAAACTGTTTTTT. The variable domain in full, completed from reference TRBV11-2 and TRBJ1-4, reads EAGVAQSPRYKIIEKRQSVAFWCNPISGHATLYWYQQILGQGPKLLIQFQNNGVVDDSQLPKDRFSAERLKGVDSTLKIQPAKLEDSAVYLCASSRTGSGLANEKLFFGSGTQLSVL.

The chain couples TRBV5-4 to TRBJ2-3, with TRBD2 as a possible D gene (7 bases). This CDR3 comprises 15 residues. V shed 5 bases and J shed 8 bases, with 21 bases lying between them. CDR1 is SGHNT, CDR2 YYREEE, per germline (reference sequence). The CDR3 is CASRQGRGPGGTQYF. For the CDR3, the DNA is TGTGCCAGCAGGCAAGGGCGGGGGCCTGGTGGTACGCAGTATTTT.

DNA for the CDR3: TGCGCCAGCAGTGTCGCTAGCCCGAGCACAGATACGCAGTATTTT. It yields the protein CASSVASPSTDTQYF. The chain combines TRBV10-2 with TRBJ2-3, with D possibly being TRBD2 (5 bases). The CDR3 has 15 residues. The V end was cut by 4 bases, the J end by 0 bases, with 11 bases between. Germline V gene sequence: CDR1 WSHSY, CDR2 SAAADI.